The rows below give T cell receptor beta chains drawn from one sample of a study of shared clonotypes between healthy human individuals. Assay: immunoSEQ multiplex PCR; the TCRdb copy retains only in-frame clones and omits some. This table holds some 680,000 clones, around 78% found once. The material sequenced was memory CD4+ T cells sorted from blood. The source is a woman aged 25 to 45 in good health. Each CDR3 is given with its conserved first and last residue. The order of the fields is clone size, CDR3 length, D gene, V gene, J gene, CDR3 protein, CDR3 DNA. D genes are given only for firm matches. Some rows mark clone size as missing; the rest say once, few, many or name a class of expanded clone.

>few|14|TRBD1|TRBV6-1|TRBJ2-2
CASLTGIHTGELFF
TGTGCCAGCTTGACAGGGATCCACACCGGGGAGCTGTTTTTT
>-|14|-|TRBV28|TRBJ2-7
CASSLFLSPYEQYF
TGTGCCAGCAGTTTATTCCTCTCCCCCTACGAGCAGTACTTC
>many|12|-|TRBV30|TRBJ2-3
CAGTQATDTQYF
TGTGCCGGGACCCAGGCTACAGATACGCAGTATTTT
>-|15|-|TRBV7-8|TRBJ2-7
CASSLSGTDAYEQYF
TGTGCCAGCAGCTTATCAGGGACTGATGCCTACGAGCAGTACTTC
>-|14|-|TRBV16|TRBJ1-3
CASSQASSGNTIYF
TGTGCCAGCAGCCAAGCGAGTTCTGGAAACACCATATATTTT
>-|16|-|TRBV11-2|TRBJ2-3
CASSSTTVSSTDTQYF
TGTGCCAGCAGCTCAACGACAGTATCTAGCACAGATACGCAGTATTTT
>-|15|-|TRBV7-3|TRBJ2-3
CASSPQSSRTDTQYF
TGTGCCAGCAGCCCGCAGTCGTCCCGCACAGATACGCAGTATTTT
>-|15|-|TRBV18|TRBJ2-7
CASSPRIGTTSEQYF
TGTGCCAGCTCACCACGAATAGGGACCACCTCCGAGCAGTACTTC
>-|15|-|TRBV6-1|TRBJ1-3
CASFIQGLSGNTIYF
TGTGCCAGCTTTATTCAGGGACTCTCTGGAAACACCATATATTTT
>-|12|TRBD1|TRBV6-1|TRBJ1-1
CASSVETGSAFF
TGTGCCAGCAGTGTCGAGACAGGGTCGGCTTTCTTT
>-|16|TRBD2|TRBV7-2|TRBJ2-3
CASSLRIAGGADTQYF
TGTGCCAGCAGCTTGAGAATAGCGGGAGGGGCAGATACGCAGTATTTT
>-|14|-|TRBV5-1|TRBJ2-1
CASSLYVGPNEQFF
TGCGCCAGCAGCTTGTACGTGGGCCCCAATGAGCAGTTCTTC
>-|15|-|TRBV27|TRBJ2-2
CASSFRRTGGGELFF
TGTGCCAGCAGTTTCCGCCGGACGGGCGGAGGGGAGCTGTTTTTT
>-|13|-|TRBV10-3|TRBJ1-1
CAISENGVTEAFF
TGTGCCATCAGTGAAAACGGGGTGACTGAAGCTTTCTTT
>-|18|TRBD1|TRBV19|TRBJ1-5
CASRYDRDSLTSNQPQHF
TGTGCCAGTAGATACGACCGGGACAGCCTTACCAGCAATCAGCCCCAGCATTTT
>once|14|-|TRBV6-1|TRBJ2-5
CASSEARARKTQYF
TGTGCCAGCAGTGAAGCGAGGGCCAGAAAGACCCAGTACTTC
>-|14|-|TRBV28|TRBJ2-7
CASREGGGADEQYF
TGTGCCAGCAGAGAAGGTGGAGGAGCGGACGAGCAGTACTTC
>-|16|-|TRBV9|TRBJ2-3
CASSVVGVQSTDTQYF
TGTGCCAGCAGCGTAGTGGGGGTACAGAGCACAGATACGCAGTATTTT